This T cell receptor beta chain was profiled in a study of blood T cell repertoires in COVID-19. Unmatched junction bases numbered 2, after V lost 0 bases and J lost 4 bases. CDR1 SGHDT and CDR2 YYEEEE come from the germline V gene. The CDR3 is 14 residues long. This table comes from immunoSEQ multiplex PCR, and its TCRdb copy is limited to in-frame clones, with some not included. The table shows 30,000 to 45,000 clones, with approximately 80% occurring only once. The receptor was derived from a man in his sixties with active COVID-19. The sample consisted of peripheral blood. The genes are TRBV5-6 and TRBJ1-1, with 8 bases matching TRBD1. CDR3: CASSLEDRGTEAFF. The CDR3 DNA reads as TGTGCCAGCAGCTTGGAAGACAGGGGCACTGAAGCTTTCTTT. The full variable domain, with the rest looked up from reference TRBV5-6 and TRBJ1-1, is DAGVTQSPTHLIKTRGQQVTLRCSPKSGHDTVSWYQQALGQGPQFIFQYYEEEERQRGNFPDRFSGHQFPNYSSELNVNALLLGDSALYLCASSLEDRGTEAFFGQGTRLTVV.